A single sample is the source of the 15 T cell receptor beta chains below, sequenced in a study of T cell repertoires in cytomegalovirus infection. Using its own MiXCR run on the reads, TCRdb lists one record per CDR3 protein. This table holds hundreds of thousands of distinct CDR3 sequences, around 24% found once. The sample taken for sequencing was CD8+ T cells from PBMCs. These receptors all come from a human donor in good health (CMV status not recorded). Some clones in this sample may be carry-over from other donors' samples.

The genes are TRBV20-1 and TRBJ2-3; D possibly corresponds to TRBD2 (6 bases). The CDR3 covers 13 residues. V shed 3 bases and J shed 2 bases, with 9 bases lying between them. CDR1 and CDR2 from the germline V gene are DFQATT and SNEGSKA (reference sequence). CDR3 nucleotide sequence: TGCAGTGCTAGGGGCGGGGACACAGATACGCAGTATTTT. Protein product: CSARGGDTDTQYF.

Notes on this clonotype: A read error may be the cause here, since a much bigger clone is one base away. The J gene is TRBJ2-1, the V gene TRBV6-2 or TRBV6-3; no firm D call. CDR3 size: 13 residues. Germline-derived CDR1 and CDR2 are MNHEY and SVGEGT. CDR3 residues: CANSRSKNNEQFF. In DNA, the CDR3 is TGTGCCAACAGTCGATCCAAAAACAATGAGCAGTTCTTC.

This rearrangement joins TRBV29-1 to TRBJ2-1, with D possibly being TRBD2 (6 bases). Germline values: CDR1 SQVTM, CDR2 ANQGSEA. Trimming took off 1 base at V and 2 bases at J, with 15 bases between the two ends. This CDR3 is 16 amino acids long. CDR3 nucleotides: TGCAGCGTTGAAGGGGAGGTCCTTCTCACCTACAATGAGCAGTTCTTC. Amino acids: CSVEGEVLLTYNEQFF.

This clonotype was counted a few times. V usage is TRBV6-5 and J usage is TRBJ1-1; D is ambiguous. The germline V gene has CDR1 MNHEY and CDR2 SVGAGI. The CDR3 loop spans 13 amino acids. V dropped 7 bases and J dropped 6 bases, with 15 bases sitting between them. CDR3 nucleotide sequence: TGTGCCAGCACCCCACAGAGGGCCTCTGAAGCTTTCTTT. This gives the protein CASTPQRASEAFF.

In its sample, this clonotype was seen many times. V usage is TRBV28 and J usage is TRBJ1-4; 9 nucleotides match TRBD1. CDR3 size: 16 residues. Germline V gene lookup returns CDR1 MDHEN and CDR2 SYDVKM. V dropped 1 base and J dropped 8; count of bases not matched to a gene: 8. The DNA of the CDR3 is TGTGCCAGCAGTTTATATTTAACAGGGGGCAACGAAAAACTGTTTTTT. It encodes CASSLYLTGGNEKLFF.

The DNA of the CDR3 is TGTGCCAGCATCCCACCCCCTGCGGGATCTAACACCGGGGAGCTGTTTTTT. Translation gives CASIPPPAGSNTGELFF. This chain connects TRBV6-2 or TRBV6-3 to TRBJ2-2; possibly TRBD2 for D (6 bases). The germline V gene has CDR1 MNHEY and CDR2 SVGEGT. This CDR3 spans 17 amino acids. Trimming removed 7 bases from V and 2 bases from J, with 20 bases in between.

This clonotype has at least ten counts. The genes are TRBV6-6 and TRBJ2-4; 7 bases line up with TRBD1. The CDR3 consists of 18 residues. The V gene's germline CDR1 is MNHNY and CDR2 SVGAGI (reference sequence). After removal of 2 bases from V and 1 base from J, the junction contained 11 bases not matched to a gene. CDR3 sequence (DNA): TGTGCCAGCAGTTACGAGGACAGGCCCTGGGGGGCCAAAAACATTCAGTACTTC. This encodes CASSYEDRPWGAKNIQYF.

This clonotype was detected only a few times. The chain employs TRBV12-3 or TRBV12-4 and TRBJ2-5; 8 nucleotides align to TRBD2. The V gene end was trimmed by 4 bases and the J gene end by 5 bases; junction bases not matched to a gene: 9. There are 15 residues in the CDR3. As DNA, the CDR3 is TGTGCCAGCAGTTCCCCGGGGGGGAGCGGCGAGACCCAGTACTTC. Amino acids: CASSSPGGSGETQYF.

CDR3 sequence (DNA): TGTGCCAGCAGTTACTCACGGATAACCGGGGAGCTGTTTTTT. It encodes CASSYSRITGELFF. The rearrangement links TRBV6-8 to TRBJ2-2; no firm D call. This CDR3 comprises 14 residues. V shed 0 bases and J shed 5 bases, with 7 bases lying between them. Germline-derived CDR1 and CDR2 are MNHGY and SAAAGT.

Comment on this clonotype: A clone one base away is much larger, so this may be a read error. This chain links TRBV7-4 with TRBJ1-1; unclear D gene. The CDR3 length is 14 residues. Germline V gene data show CDR1 as SGHVT and CDR2 as SQSDAQ. Trimming shortened V by 5 bases and J by 4 bases, and 14 bases separated the two germline ends. In DNA, the CDR3 is TGTGCCAGCAGCCCACCCAGCGGTGGCACTGAAGCTTTCTTT. This gives the protein CASSPPSGGTEAFF.

This clonotype was detected a few times. The gene calls are TRBV20-1 and TRBJ1-2, with TRBD1 as a possible D gene (5 bases). The germline V and J ends were trimmed by 5 bases and 1 base, with 8 bases remaining between them. The CDR3 extends over 12 amino acids. The germline V gene has CDR1 DFQATT and CDR2 SNEGSKA (reference sequence). CDR3 in amino acids: CSAGDFNYGYTF. As DNA, the CDR3 is TGCAGTGCTGGGGACTTTAACTATGGCTACACCTTC.

CDR3 DNA sequence: TGTGCCAGCAGTAATCGGGGCTGGGGCTACACCTTC. Its translation: CASSNRGWGYTF. The genes are TRBV6-8 and TRBJ1-2; TRBD1 is a possible D gene (5 bases). V was clipped by 5 bases and J by 8 bases, with 12 bases between them. CDR1 is MNHGY, CDR2 SAAAGT, per germline. This CDR3 region has 12 residues.

This clonotype was detected many times. V usage is TRBV6-1 and J usage is TRBJ2-3; TRBD1 matches 9 bases. The CDR3 is made up of 14 amino acids. The germline V gene has CDR1 MNHNS and CDR2 SASEGT. With 5 bases clipped from V and 15 bases from J, the junction kept 15 bases outside the gene matches. The CDR3 spells CASSPTRDRVGGYF. CDR3 DNA: TGTGCCAGCAGTCCAACAAGGGACAGGGTCGGGGGTTATTTT.

This clonotype occurred a few times. The CDR3 loop is CASSFGSRGYTEAFF. CDR3 nucleotide sequence: TGTGCCAGCAGTTTTGGGTCTAGGGGCTACACTGAAGCTTTCTTT. This sequence joins TRBV28 and TRBJ1-1, with D tentatively TRBD1 (5 bases). The CDR3 sequence is 15 residues long. From germline, CDR1 is MDHEN and CDR2 SYDVKM. V shed 3 bases and J shed 3 bases, with 14 bases lying between them.

CDR3 amino acids: CASTNTDYEQYV. In DNA, the CDR3 is TGTGCCAGCACCAATACAGACTACGAGCAGTACGTC. V and J are TRBV5-8 and TRBJ2-7; no clear D gene. CDR1 and CDR2 (germline): SGHTS, YDEGEE. The CDR3 contains 12 residues. The V gene lost 6 bases and the J gene lost 3 bases, with 10 bases spanning the gap.